The T cell receptor (beta chain) under discussion was sequenced for a study of blood T cell repertoires in COVID-19. Study summary: Nucleic acid was either cDNA or gDNA, and it came from T cells, B-cell-depleted T cells, or PBMCs.

Measured with immunoSEQ multiplex PCR; TCRdb has only the in-frame clones, and not every one. The table has roughly 200,000 clones, more than 80% seen once. The V gene lost 6 bases and the J gene lost 5 bases, with 25 bases spanning the gap. The CDR3 length is 17 residues. Germline CDR1 is ENHRY and CDR2 is SYGVKD. The TCR sequence derives from a man aged 30-40 years who had recovered from COVID-19. The chain uses TRBV10-3 and TRBJ1-1; possibly TRBD1 for D (6 bases). Source material: PBMCs or T cells enriched from blood (not recorded which). CDR3 DNA: TGTGCCATCAGCGAGGCCATTACAGGGCTGAGGAAAACTGAAGCTTTCTTT. Amino acid sequence: CAISEAITGLRKTEAFF.